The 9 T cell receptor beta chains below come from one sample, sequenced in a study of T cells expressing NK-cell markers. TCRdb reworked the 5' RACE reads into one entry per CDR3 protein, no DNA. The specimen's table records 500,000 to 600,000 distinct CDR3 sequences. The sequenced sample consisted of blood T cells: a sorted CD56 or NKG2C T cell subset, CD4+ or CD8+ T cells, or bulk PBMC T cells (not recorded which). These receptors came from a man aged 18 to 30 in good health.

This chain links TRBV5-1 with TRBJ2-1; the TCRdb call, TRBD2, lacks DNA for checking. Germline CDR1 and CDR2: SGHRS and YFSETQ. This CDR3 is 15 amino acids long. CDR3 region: CASSRGRAVYNEQFF. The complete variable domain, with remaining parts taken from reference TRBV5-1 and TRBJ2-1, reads KAGVTQTPRYLIKTRGQQVTLSCSPISGHRSVSWYQQTPGQGLQFLFEYFSETQRNKGNFPGRFSGRQFSNSRSEMNVSTLELGDSALYLCASSRGRAVYNEQFFGPGTRLTVL.

CDR3 region: CASSHGGATNEKLFF. V and J are TRBV4-3 and TRBJ1-4; without DNA, the TCRdb call of TRBD1 cannot be checked. The germline CDR1 and CDR2 sequences are LGHNA and YSLEER. The CDR3 extends over 15 amino acids.

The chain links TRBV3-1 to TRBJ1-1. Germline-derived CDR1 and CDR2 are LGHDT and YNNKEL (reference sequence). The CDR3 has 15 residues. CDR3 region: CASSQKAGMNTEAFF.

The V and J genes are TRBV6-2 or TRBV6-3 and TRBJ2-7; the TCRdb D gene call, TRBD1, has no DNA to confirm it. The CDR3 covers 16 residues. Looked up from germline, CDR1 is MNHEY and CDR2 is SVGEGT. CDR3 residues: CASSYGWTGNSYEQYF.

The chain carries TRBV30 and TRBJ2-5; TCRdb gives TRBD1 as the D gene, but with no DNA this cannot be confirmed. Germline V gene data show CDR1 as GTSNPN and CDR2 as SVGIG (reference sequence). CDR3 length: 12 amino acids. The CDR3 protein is CAWSVGAETQYF.

The CDR3 loop is CASSPRGRTRNEQFF. The chain couples TRBV5-4 to TRBJ2-1; TCRdb lists TRBD2, though no DNA is available to test this call. The CDR3 runs 15 residues. From germline, CDR1 is SGHNT and CDR2 YYREEE (reference sequence).

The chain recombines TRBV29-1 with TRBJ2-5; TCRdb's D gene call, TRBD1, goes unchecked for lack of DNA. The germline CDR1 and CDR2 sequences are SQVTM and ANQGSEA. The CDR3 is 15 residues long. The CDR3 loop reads CSVEVGQGAGETQYF.

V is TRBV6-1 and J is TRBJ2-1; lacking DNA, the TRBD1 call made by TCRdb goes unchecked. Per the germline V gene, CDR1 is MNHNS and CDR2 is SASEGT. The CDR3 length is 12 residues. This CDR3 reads CASSPLPHEQFF.

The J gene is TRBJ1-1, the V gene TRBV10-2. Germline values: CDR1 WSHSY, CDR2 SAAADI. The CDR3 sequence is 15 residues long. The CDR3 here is CASSDSDRYGTEAFF.